The clone carrying this T cell receptor (beta chain) was recorded a few times. Stated treatment: oral pan-JAK inhibitor, 5-10 mg twice daily. The sequencing template was cDNA reverse transcribed from extracted RNA. TCRdb's table, derived via immunoSEQ multiplex PCR, lists solely in-frame clones and lacks some. Here the sample spans some 200,000 clones, about 60% being singletons. The data stem from a study of CD8+ T cells in alopecia areata. CDR1 is SGHKS and CDR2 is YYEKEE in the germline V gene (reference sequence). The CDR3 covers 15 residues. Trimming pared 2 bases from V and 1 base from J, leaving 12 bases between.

The TCR was taken from a human donor with alopecia areata. This chain uses TRBV5-5 with TRBJ1-1, with D possibly matching TRBD1 (5 bases). The sequences come from CD4+ T cells sorted from blood, collected at week 4, from a patient treated with tofacitinib. The CDR3 DNA reads as TGTGCCAGCAGCTTACTCAACAGGAAGAACACTGAAGCTTTCTTT. Protein sequence: CASSLLNRKNTEAFF.